This entry lists 31 T cell receptor beta chains sequenced from one sample in a study of blood T cell repertoires in COVID-19. TCRdb's copy holds only in-frame clones and misses some; the assay was immunoSEQ multiplex PCR. The sample holds 150,000 to 200,000 clones; roughly 85% are singletons and the top ten take roughly 8.7%. Sequences were obtained from peripheral blood. The receptors derive from a man aged 50-60 years with active or convalescent COVID-19.

The rearrangement links TRBV6-1 to TRBJ1-5; 8 bases line up with TRBD1. Germline CDR1 is MNHNS and CDR2 is SASEGT. This CDR3 contains 16 residues. The trim removed 6 bases at V and 5 bases at J, leaving 12 bases unmatched. The CDR3 DNA sequence: TGTGCCAGCAGCGAAAAGGGGACAGGTTCGCATCAGCCCCAGCATTTT. Its protein product is CASSEKGTGSHQPQHF.

The rearrangement joins TRBV6-2 or TRBV6-3 to TRBJ1-2; D not certain. Germline V gene sequence: CDR1 MNHEY, CDR2 SVGEGT. The CDR3 sequence is 15 residues long. V lost 4 bases and J lost 8, with 20 bases in between. The CDR3 bases are TGTGCCAGCAGTTCACTTTCGACGGAGGAAGGGGGCTACACCTTC. It codes for CASSSLSTEEGGYTF.

The chain couples TRBV5-1 to TRBJ2-3; 11 bases agree with TRBD2. In germline, CDR1 is SGHRS, CDR2 YFSETQ. V was pared by 5 bases and J by 4 bases, with 3 bases of the junction left unmatched. This CDR3 comprises 14 residues. DNA of the CDR3: TGCGCCAGCAGGACTAGCGGGATAGCAGATACGCAGTATTTT. Protein sequence: CASRTSGIADTQYF.

The chain employs TRBV10-3 and TRBJ1-2, with D possibly being TRBD1 (6 bases). Per the germline V gene, CDR1 is ENHRY and CDR2 is SYGVKD. Trimming shortened V by 7 bases and J by 3 bases, and 9 bases separated the two germline ends. There are 12 residues in the CDR3. Written as DNA, the CDR3 is TGTGCCATCAAGGCAGGGGACTATGGCTACACCTTC. This encodes CAIKAGDYGYTF.

This chain links TRBV29-1 with TRBJ2-1; D might be TRBD1 (6 bases). Germline CDR1 and CDR2: SQVTM and ANQGSEA. This CDR3 contains 11 residues. Between the trimmed V and J ends, which lost 4 bases and 15 bases, there was a span of 16 bases. As DNA, the CDR3 is TGCAGCGTTGGGGATAACAGGGTGAGGTTCTTC. Its translation: CSVGDNRVRFF.

This rearrangement joins TRBV5-1 to TRBJ2-3; the match to TRBD2 covers 13 bases. The CDR3 totals 16 residues. The V gene end was trimmed by 6 bases and the J gene end by 3 bases; junction bases not matched to a gene: 7. Germline values: CDR1 SGHRS, CDR2 YFSETQ. Here the CDR3 reads CASTVGTSGMTDTQYF. CDR3 bases: TGCGCCAGCACCGTAGGGACTAGCGGGATGACAGATACGCAGTATTTT.

The chain employs TRBV6-5 and TRBJ2-1; 8 nucleotides align to TRBD1. With V trimmed by 6 bases and J by 9 bases, 4 bases remained unmatched. From germline, CDR1 is MNHEY and CDR2 SVGAGI. The CDR3 has 12 residues. The DNA of the CDR3 is TGTGCCAGCAGCCGACAGGGGAGTGAGCAGTTCTTC. Amino acids: CASSRQGSEQFF.

The chain is built from TRBV10-1 and TRBJ2-1, with D possibly matching TRBD2 (5 bases). Per germline, CDR1 WNHNN and CDR2 SYGVQD (reference sequence). The CDR3 extends over 17 amino acids. V lost 0 bases, J lost 3 bases, and 15 bases lay in between. The CDR3 sequence is CASSESVRTGVYNEQFF. CDR3 nucleotide sequence: TGCGCCAGCAGTGAGTCGGTGCGGACTGGAGTCTACAATGAGCAGTTCTTC.

The chain has TRBV9 and TRBJ1-6, with D perhaps matching TRBD1 (5 bases). Per germline, CDR1 SGDLS and CDR2 YYNGEE. The CDR3 sequence is 16 residues long. Trimming stripped 0 bases from V and 8 bases from J, with 15 bases between. In DNA form, the CDR3 reads TGTGCCAGCAGCGTAGAAGCAGGGCCGGCGGATTCACCCCTCCACTTT. Protein product: CASSVEAGPADSPLHF. Full variable domain (outside the CDR3, taken from reference TRBV9 and TRBJ1-6): DSGVTQTPKHLITATGQRVTLRCSPRSGDLSVYWYQQSLDQGLQFLIQYYNGEERAKGNILERFSAQQFPDLHSELNLSSLELGDSALYFCASSVEAGPADSPLHFGNGTRLTVT.

The rearrangement joins TRBV19 to TRBJ1-2; TRBD1 matches at 8 bases. The germline CDR1 and CDR2 sequences are LNHDA and SQIVND (reference sequence). V lost 4 bases, J lost 5 bases, and 9 bases stayed unmatched. The CDR3 length is 15 residues. CDR3 sequence reads: CASSTGGQGRYGYTF. The DNA for the CDR3 is TGTGCCAGTAGTACGGGAGGACAGGGAAGGTATGGCTACACCTTC.

V and J are TRBV9 and TRBJ2-1, with D possibly being TRBD2 (5 bases). Germline-derived CDR1 and CDR2 are SGDLS and YYNGEE. The CDR3 runs 16 residues. V lost 1 base to trimming and J lost 5 bases, with 16 bases between them. CDR3 DNA sequence: TGTGCCAGCAGCGTATCTCTCGCAGGAGCGGACAATGAGCAGTTCTTC. Translated: CASSVSLAGADNEQFF. Variable domain in full (rest from reference TRBV9 and TRBJ2-1): DSGVTQTPKHLITATGQRVTLRCSPRSGDLSVYWYQQSLDQGLQFLIQYYNGEERAKGNILERFSAQQFPDLHSELNLSSLELGDSALYFCASSVSLAGADNEQFFGPGTRLTVL.

The CDR3 is CAIHNAGRDSMNTEAFF. For the CDR3, the DNA is TGTGCCATCCATAACGCGGGGCGGGACTCCATGAACACTGAAGCTTTCTTT. The chain combines TRBV27 with TRBJ1-1; possibly TRBD1 for D (5 bases). V was pared by 10 bases and J by 0 bases, with 24 bases between. The germline CDR1 and CDR2 sequences are MNHEY and SMNVEV (reference sequence). The CDR3 spans 17 residues.

This clone has a handful of counts. This chain links TRBV27 with TRBJ2-3; 10 bases agree with TRBD2. Germline V gene data show CDR1 as MNHEY and CDR2 as SMNVEV (reference sequence). The CDR3 runs to 21 residues. V gave up 5 bases and J gave up 0 bases; unmatched junction bases: 20. For the CDR3, the DNA is TGTGCCAGCAGTCACGCCGGTGGGGCTAGCGGGAGTCGGGCTAGCACAGATACGCAGTATTTT. This sequence encodes CASSHAGGASGSRASTDTQYF.

This clone has just one count. The V gene is TRBV12-5, the J gene TRBJ1-1; 9 nucleotides align to TRBD1. Germline V gives CDR1 LGHNT, CDR2 FRNRAP. Unmatched junction bases numbered 8, after V lost 6 bases and J lost 12 bases. This CDR3 contains 12 residues. The CDR3 spells CASGEDRGKSFF. The CDR3 DNA reads TGTGCTAGTGGGGAGGACAGGGGTAAGTCTTTCTTT.

The DNA of the CDR3 is TGTGCCAGCAGTGAAGGCGGGGGGACAACCTACGAGCAGTACTTC. Its protein product is CASSEGGGTTYEQYF. The chain joins TRBV6-1 to TRBJ2-7; the match to TRBD2 covers 8 bases. The germline gives CDR1 MNHNS, CDR2 SASEGT. V lost 1 base and J lost 2; bases outside the gene matches: 4. The CDR3 spans 15 residues.

This clone was detected once. J is TRBJ1-5 and V is TRBV9; 8 positions agree with TRBD1. Looked up from germline, CDR1 is SGDLS and CDR2 is YYNGEE. The J segment lost 5 bases and the V segment lost 3 bases, leaving 7 bases of the junction unmatched. The CDR3 length is 15 residues. This chain's CDR3 is CASSATGTGDQPQHF. The CDR3 DNA is TGTGCCAGCAGCGCTACTGGGACAGGAGATCAGCCCCAGCATTTT.

The chain is built from TRBV2 and TRBJ2-5, with a tentative D call TRBD2 (6 bases). The CDR3 has 13 amino acids. The germline gives CDR1 SNHLY, CDR2 FYNNEI. V was shortened by 7 bases and J by 5 bases, with 14 bases between the two germline ends. The CDR3 DNA sequence: TGTGCCAGCACCCGTTCGGAGGGCGAGACCCAGTACTTC. Translation: CASTRSEGETQYF.

The chain joins TRBV27 to TRBJ1-5, with 11 bases aligning to TRBD1. Losses at the gene ends were 5 bases for V and 6 bases for J; bases not matched to a gene: 3. The CDR3 is made up of 14 amino acids. Looked up from germline, CDR1 is MNHEY and CDR2 is SMNVEV (reference sequence). The DNA for the CDR3 is TGTGCCAGCAGTCTCGGGACAGGGGGTCAGCCCCAGCATTTT. It encodes CASSLGTGGQPQHF.

The chain combines TRBV30 with TRBJ1-1; 7 nucleotides agree with TRBD1. CDR1 is GTSNPN, CDR2 SVGIG, per germline (reference sequence). Germline trimming cut 3 bases from V and 6 bases from J; bases unmatched to any gene: 4. This CDR3 comprises 12 residues. CDR3 nucleotides: TGTGCCTGGAGCCTACAGGGGTCTGAAGCTTTCTTT. Amino acids: CAWSLQGSEAFF.

This rearrangement joins TRBV24-1 to TRBJ2-5, with 8 bases lining up with TRBD2. J lost 5 bases, V lost 5 bases, and 6 bases had no gene match. Germline loops: CDR1 KGHDR, CDR2 SFDVKD. CDR3 length equals 14 residues. CDR3 DNA sequence: TGTGCCACCAGTGCAACGGGGACTAGGGAGACCCAGTACTTC. This gives the protein CATSATGTRETQYF.

The gene calls are TRBV12-3 or TRBV12-4 and TRBJ2-5; 7 bases are a match to TRBD2. The CDR3 extends over 13 amino acids. V lost 6 bases, J lost 7 bases, and 8 bases stayed unmatched. CDR3 residues: CASSLGLVGTQYF. CDR3 coding DNA: TGTGCCAGCAGCCTCGGACTAGTCGGGACCCAGTACTTC.

This clone was detected only a few times. The chain recombines TRBV11-2 with TRBJ2-7; D is unclear. Per the germline V gene, CDR1 is SGHAT and CDR2 is FQNNGV. The germline V and J ends were trimmed by 3 bases and 5 bases, with 11 bases remaining between them. This CDR3 comprises 13 residues. CDR3 sequence (DNA): TGTGCCAGCAGCTTCACTATGGCGGACGAGCAGTACTTC. As protein: CASSFTMADEQYF.

This clone is a singleton in its sample. The rearrangement joins TRBV24-1 to TRBJ2-1; TRBD1 aligns across 7 bases. CDR1 and CDR2 from the germline V gene are KGHDR and SFDVKD. The CDR3 length is 14 residues. After removal of 9 bases from V and 4 bases from J, the junction contained 8 bases not matched to a gene. The DNA of the CDR3 is TGTGCCACCGAAGGGACAGCCCATTACAATGAGCAGTTCTTC. It yields the protein CATEGTAHYNEQFF.

This chain connects TRBV28 to TRBJ1-5; TRBD1 matches at 8 bases. There are 13 residues in the CDR3. V was pared by 3 bases and J by 5 bases, with 0 bases of the junction left unmatched. Germline loops: CDR1 MDHEN, CDR2 SYDVKM. CDR3 loop: CASSFRGHQPQHF. CDR3 sequence (DNA): TGTGCCAGCAGTTTCAGGGGGCATCAGCCCCAGCATTTT.

The CDR3 DNA reads as TGCGCCAGCAGCCAGGACAGGGAAGGAGGAAAACTGTTTTTT. It translates to CASSQDREGGKLFF. This rearrangement joins TRBV5-1 to TRBJ1-4, with TRBD1 identical over 8 bases. The CDR3 is made up of 14 amino acids. Per germline, CDR1 SGHRS and CDR2 YFSETQ. The J segment lost 10 bases and the V segment lost 4 bases, leaving 9 bases of the junction unmatched.

The rearrangement joins TRBV1 to TRBJ2-7; the table's D call of TRBD2 was not tested on the DNA. TRBV1 is an annotated pseudogene. This CDR3 is built from 14 residues. Written as DNA, the CDR3 is TGCACCAGCAGCCACTGGGACTATCCCTACGAGCAGTACTTC. It specifies CTSSHWDYPYEQYF.

This clone was counted between two and nine times. The chain links TRBV10-1 to TRBJ2-7; TRBD2 matches 9 bases. The J segment lost 5 bases and the V segment lost 3 bases, leaving 5 bases of the junction unmatched. The CDR3 extends over 14 amino acids. CDR1 and CDR2 (germline): WNHNN, SYGVQD (reference sequence). DNA of the CDR3: TGCGCCAGCAGTGACGGCGGGAGGGTCCACGAGCAGTACTTC. Its protein is CASSDGGRVHEQYF.

J is TRBJ1-3 and V is TRBV6-5; a possible D gene is TRBD1 (6 bases). This CDR3 has 15 amino acids. Germline V gives CDR1 MNHEY, CDR2 SVGAGI. The ends were cut back, 6 bases at V and 2 bases at J, with 14 bases in the middle. CDR3 loop: CASSDNTGTGNTIYF. CDR3 coding DNA: TGTGCCAGCAGCGATAATACAGGGACTGGAAACACCATATATTTT.

J is TRBJ2-1 and V is TRBV7-3, with 15 bases aligning to TRBD2. This CDR3 has 18 residues. Germline lookup yields CDR1 SGHTA and CDR2 FQGTGA. The junction had 13 bases not matched to a gene; V was cut back by 5 bases and J by 8 bases. In DNA, the CDR3 is TGTGCCAGCAGCCGGGGCCGACCGGGACTAGCGGGGGGTGATGAGCAGTTCTTC. It translates to CASSRGRPGLAGGDEQFF.

This chain links TRBV28 with TRBJ2-6, with 9 nucleotides matching TRBD1. CDR3 length: 17 residues. Germline CDR1 is MDHEN and CDR2 is SYDVKM. V lost 8 bases, J lost 4 bases, and 12 bases stayed unmatched. The CDR3 nucleotides are TGTGCCAGCTATACCGGGACAGGGTCTACCGGGGCCAACGTCCTGACTTTC. This sequence encodes CASYTGTGSTGANVLTF.

The gene calls are TRBV6-5 and TRBJ2-7, with D perhaps matching TRBD2 (5 bases). Germline CDR1 MNHEY, CDR2 SVGAGI. This CDR3 has 11 amino acids. Trimming pared 6 bases from V and 4 bases from J, leaving 7 bases between. DNA of the CDR3: TGTGCCAGCAGGGACTGGTACGAGCAGTACTTC. It specifies CASRDWYEQYF.